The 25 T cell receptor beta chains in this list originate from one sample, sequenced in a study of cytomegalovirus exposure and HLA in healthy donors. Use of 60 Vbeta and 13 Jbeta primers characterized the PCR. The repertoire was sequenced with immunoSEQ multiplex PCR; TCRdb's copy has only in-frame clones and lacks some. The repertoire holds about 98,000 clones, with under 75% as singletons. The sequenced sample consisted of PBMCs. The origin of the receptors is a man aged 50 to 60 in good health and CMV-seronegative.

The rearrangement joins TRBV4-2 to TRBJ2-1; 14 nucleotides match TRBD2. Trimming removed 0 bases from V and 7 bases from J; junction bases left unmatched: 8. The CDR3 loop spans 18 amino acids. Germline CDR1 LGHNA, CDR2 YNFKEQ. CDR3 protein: CASSQDWRTSGGKNEQFF. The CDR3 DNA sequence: TGTGCCAGCAGCCAAGATTGGAGGACTAGCGGGGGGAAGAATGAGCAGTTCTTC.

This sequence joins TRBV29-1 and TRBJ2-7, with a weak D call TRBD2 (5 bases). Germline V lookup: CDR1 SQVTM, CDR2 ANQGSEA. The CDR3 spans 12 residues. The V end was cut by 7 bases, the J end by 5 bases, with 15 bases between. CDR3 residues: CSAERSGDEQYF. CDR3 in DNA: TGCAGCGCCGAGAGGTCCGGGGACGAGCAGTACTTC.

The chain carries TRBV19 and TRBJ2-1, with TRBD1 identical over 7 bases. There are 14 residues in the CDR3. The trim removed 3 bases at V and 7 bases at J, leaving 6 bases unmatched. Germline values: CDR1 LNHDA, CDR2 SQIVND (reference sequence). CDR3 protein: CASSIGQEPNEQFF. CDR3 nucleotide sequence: TGTGCCAGTAGTATCGGACAGGAACCGAATGAGCAGTTCTTC.

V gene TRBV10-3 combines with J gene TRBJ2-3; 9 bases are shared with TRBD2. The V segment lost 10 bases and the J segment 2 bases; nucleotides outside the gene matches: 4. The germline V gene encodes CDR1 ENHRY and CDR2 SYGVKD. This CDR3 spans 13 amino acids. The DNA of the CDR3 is TGTGCCACCCTAGCGGGGCCCACAGATACGCAGTATTTT. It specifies CATLAGPTDTQYF.

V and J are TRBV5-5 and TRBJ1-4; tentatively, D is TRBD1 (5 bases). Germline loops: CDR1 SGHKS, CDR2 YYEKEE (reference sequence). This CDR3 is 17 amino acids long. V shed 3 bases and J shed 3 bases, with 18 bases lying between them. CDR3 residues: CASSSLDPGLSNEKLFF. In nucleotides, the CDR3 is TGTGCCAGCAGCTCACTGGATCCGGGACTGTCTAATGAAAAACTGTTTTTT.

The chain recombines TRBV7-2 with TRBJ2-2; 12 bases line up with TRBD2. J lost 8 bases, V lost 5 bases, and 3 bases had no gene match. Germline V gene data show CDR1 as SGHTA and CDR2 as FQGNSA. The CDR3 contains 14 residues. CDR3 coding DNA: TGTGCCAGCAGCCCAGGACTAGCGGGGGGGGAGCTGTTTTTT. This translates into CASSPGLAGGELFF.

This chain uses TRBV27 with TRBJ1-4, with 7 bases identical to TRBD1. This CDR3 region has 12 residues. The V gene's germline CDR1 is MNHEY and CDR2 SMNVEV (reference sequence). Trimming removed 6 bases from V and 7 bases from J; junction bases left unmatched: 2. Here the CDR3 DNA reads TGTGCCAGCAGATCAGGGGGTGAAAAACTGTTTTTT. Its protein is CASRSGGEKLFF.

The CDR3 DNA reads as TGTGCCAGTAGTATATTTACGGGAGGGACCTACGAGCAGTACTTC. Protein: CASSIFTGGTYEQYF. The rearrangement joins TRBV19 to TRBJ2-7; 8 positions agree with TRBD2. V shed 2 bases, J shed 2 bases, and the junction held 5 bases outside the gene matches. CDR3 length: 15 amino acids. Per germline, CDR1 LNHDA and CDR2 SQIVND (reference sequence).

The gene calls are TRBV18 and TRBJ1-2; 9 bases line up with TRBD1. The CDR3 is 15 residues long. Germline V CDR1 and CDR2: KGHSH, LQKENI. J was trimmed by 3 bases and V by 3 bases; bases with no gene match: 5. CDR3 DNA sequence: TGTGCCAGCTCACCGGGGACAGGGATCGACTATGGCTACACCTTC. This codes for CASSPGTGIDYGYTF. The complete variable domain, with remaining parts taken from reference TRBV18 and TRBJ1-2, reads NAGVMQNPRHLVRRRGQEARLRCSPMKGHSHVYWYRQLPEEGLKFMVYLQKENIIDESGMPKERFSAEFPKEGPSILRIQQVVRGDSAAYFCASSPGTGIDYGYTFGSGTRLTVV.

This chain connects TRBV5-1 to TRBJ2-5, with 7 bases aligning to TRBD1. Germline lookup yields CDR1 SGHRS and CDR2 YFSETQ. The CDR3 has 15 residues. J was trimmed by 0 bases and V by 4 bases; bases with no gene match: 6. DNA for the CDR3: TGCGCCAGCAGCCGAATCGGACAGGACCAAGAGACCCAGTACTTC. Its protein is CASSRIGQDQETQYF.

The CDR3 spells CASRNAGLTDTQYF. The CDR3 coding sequence is TGTGCCAGTCGAAACGCGGGGCTCACAGATACGCAGTATTTT. The genes are TRBV2 and TRBJ2-3; maybe TRBD2 (6 bases). CDR1 SNHLY and CDR2 FYNNEI come from the germline V gene. Trimming took 9 bases from V and 2 from J, leaving 15 bases between them. The CDR3 sequence is 14 residues long.

CDR3 DNA: TGTGCCAGTAGCAAGGACAGGGCCCAAGAGACCCAGTACTTC. Its protein product is CASSKDRAQETQYF. This sequence joins TRBV19 and TRBJ2-5; 8 positions agree with TRBD1. Germline V gene sequence: CDR1 LNHDA, CDR2 SQIVND (reference sequence). J lost 1 base, V lost 6 bases, and 4 bases had no gene match. CDR3 size: 14 residues.

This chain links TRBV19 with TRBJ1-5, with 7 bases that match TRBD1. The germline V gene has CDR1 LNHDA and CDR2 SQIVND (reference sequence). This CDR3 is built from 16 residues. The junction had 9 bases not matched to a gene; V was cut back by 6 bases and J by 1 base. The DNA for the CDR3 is TGTGCCAGTAGGATACAGGGGTCCGCCAGCAATCAGCCCCAGCATTTT. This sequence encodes CASRIQGSASNQPQHF.

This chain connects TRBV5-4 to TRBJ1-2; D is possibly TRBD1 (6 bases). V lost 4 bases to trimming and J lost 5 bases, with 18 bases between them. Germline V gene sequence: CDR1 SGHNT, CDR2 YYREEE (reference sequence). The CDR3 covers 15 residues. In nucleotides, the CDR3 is TGTGCCAGCAGCACTCCCGGACAGACTCAATATGGCTACACCTTC. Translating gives CASSTPGQTQYGYTF.

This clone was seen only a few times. The CDR3 DNA is TGTGCCAGCAGCATTCGGACAGGCTTCAGCTCTGGAAACACCATATATTTT. Translating gives CASSIRTGFSSGNTIYF. The chain recombines TRBV7-2 with TRBJ1-3, with TRBD1 identical over 7 bases. V was pared by 5 bases and J by 0 bases, with 10 bases of the junction left unmatched. The CDR3 is made up of 17 amino acids. Germline values: CDR1 SGHTA, CDR2 FQGNSA.

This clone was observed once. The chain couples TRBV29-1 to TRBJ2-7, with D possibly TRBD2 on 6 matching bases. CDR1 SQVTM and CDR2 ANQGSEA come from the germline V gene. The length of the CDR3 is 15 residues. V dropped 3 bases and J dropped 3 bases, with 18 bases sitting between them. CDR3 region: CSVDGWGVDNYEQYF. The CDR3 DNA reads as TGCAGCGTTGATGGGTGGGGGGTGGATAACTACGAGCAGTACTTC.

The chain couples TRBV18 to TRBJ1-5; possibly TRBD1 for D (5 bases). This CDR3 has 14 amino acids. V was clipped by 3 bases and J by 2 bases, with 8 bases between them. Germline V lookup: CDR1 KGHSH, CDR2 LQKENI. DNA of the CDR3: TGTGCCAGCTCACCCCAGGGCGGCAATCAGCCCCAGCATTTT. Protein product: CASSPQGGNQPQHF.

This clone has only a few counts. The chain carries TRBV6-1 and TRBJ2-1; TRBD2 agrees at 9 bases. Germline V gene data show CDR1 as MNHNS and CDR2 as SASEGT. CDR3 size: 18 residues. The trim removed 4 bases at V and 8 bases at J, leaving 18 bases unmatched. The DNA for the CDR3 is TGTGCCAGCAGTGGTGGAGGAGCTAGGGCTAGCGGGAAATATGAGCAGTTCTTC. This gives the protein CASSGGGARASGKYEQFF.

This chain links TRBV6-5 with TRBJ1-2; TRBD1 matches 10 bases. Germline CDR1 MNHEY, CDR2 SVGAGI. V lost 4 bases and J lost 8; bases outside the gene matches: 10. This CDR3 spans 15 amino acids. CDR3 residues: CASSSPPGQGGGYTF. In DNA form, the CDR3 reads TGTGCCAGCAGTTCGCCCCCTGGACAGGGGGGGGGCTACACCTTC.

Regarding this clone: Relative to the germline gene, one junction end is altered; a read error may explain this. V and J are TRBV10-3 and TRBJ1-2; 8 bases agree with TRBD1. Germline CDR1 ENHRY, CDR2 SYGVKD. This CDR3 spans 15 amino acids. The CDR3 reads CASGQGAELFYGYAF. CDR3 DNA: TGTGCCTCAGGGCAGGGGGCTGAGTTGTTCTATGGCTACGCCTTC.

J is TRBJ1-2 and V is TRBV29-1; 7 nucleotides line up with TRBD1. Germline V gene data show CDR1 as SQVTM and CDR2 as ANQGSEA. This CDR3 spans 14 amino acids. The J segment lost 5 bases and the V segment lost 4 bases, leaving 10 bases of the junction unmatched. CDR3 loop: CSVGDSEHFYGYTF. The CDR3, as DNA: TGCAGCGTTGGGGACAGCGAACACTTTTATGGCTACACCTTC.

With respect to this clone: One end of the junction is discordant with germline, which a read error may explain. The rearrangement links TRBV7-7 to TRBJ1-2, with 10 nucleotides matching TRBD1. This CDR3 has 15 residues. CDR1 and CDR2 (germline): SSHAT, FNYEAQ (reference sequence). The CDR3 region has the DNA TGTGCTAGCAGCCGACGACAGGGGGCGCAAAATGGCTACACCTTC. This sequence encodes CASSRRQGAQNGYTF.

Written as DNA, the CDR3 is TGTGCCAGCAGCTTCAACCCGGGGGGGGGAGGCTACGAGCAGTACTTC. The encoded protein is CASSFNPGGGGYEQYF. The gene calls are TRBV7-2 and TRBJ2-7; 8 bases line up with TRBD2. This CDR3 spans 16 amino acids. The ends lost 3 bases at V and 3 bases at J; junction bases unmatched: 10. CDR1 is SGHTA and CDR2 is FQGNSA in the germline V gene.

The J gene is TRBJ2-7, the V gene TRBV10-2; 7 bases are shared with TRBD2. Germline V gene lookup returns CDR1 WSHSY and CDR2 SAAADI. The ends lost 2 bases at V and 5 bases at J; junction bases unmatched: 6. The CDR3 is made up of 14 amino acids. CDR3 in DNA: TGCGCCAGCAGTGAGCGGACTAGTTCCGACGAGCAGTACTTC. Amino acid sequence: CASSERTSSDEQYF.

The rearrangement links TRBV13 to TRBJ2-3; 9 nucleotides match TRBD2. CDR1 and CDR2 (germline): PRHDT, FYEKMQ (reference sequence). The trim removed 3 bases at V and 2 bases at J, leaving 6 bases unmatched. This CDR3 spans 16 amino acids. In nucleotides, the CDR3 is TGTGCCAGCAGCTTGTTAGCGGGGGACCCCACAGATACGCAGTATTTT. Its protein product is CASSLLAGDPTDTQYF.